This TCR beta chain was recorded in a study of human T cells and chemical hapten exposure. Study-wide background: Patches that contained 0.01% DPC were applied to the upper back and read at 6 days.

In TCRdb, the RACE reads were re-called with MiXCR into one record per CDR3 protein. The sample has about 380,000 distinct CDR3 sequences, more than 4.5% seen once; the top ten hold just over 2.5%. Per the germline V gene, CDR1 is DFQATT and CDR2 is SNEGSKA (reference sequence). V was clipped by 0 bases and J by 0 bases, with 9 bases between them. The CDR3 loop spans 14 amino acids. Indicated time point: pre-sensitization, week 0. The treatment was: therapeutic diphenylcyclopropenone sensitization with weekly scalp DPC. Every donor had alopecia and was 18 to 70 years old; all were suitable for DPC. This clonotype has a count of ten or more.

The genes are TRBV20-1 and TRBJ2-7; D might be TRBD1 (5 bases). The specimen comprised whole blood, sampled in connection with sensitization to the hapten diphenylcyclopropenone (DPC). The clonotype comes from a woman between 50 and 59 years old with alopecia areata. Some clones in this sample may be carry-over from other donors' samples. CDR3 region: CSARDLTASYEQYF. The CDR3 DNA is TGCAGTGCTAGAGATCTGACAGCCTCCTACGAGCAGTACTTC.